These T cell receptor beta chains were read from a single sample in a study of blood T cell repertoires in COVID-19. Sequencing was performed with immunoSEQ multiplex PCR; in TCRdb, only in-frame clones are kept and a portion is missing. Of over 150,000 clones detected, about 83% appear once; the ten largest clones hold roughly 0.9%. Specimen: peripheral blood. The receptor source for this set is a woman between 18 and 29 years old who had recovered from COVID-19. Both conserved end residues are part of each CDR3. The order of the fields is V gene, CDR3 protein.

v_gene: TRBV5-4
CDR3aa: CASSPLPLGLAGGTYEQYF

v_gene: TRBV7-8
CDR3aa: CASSEGQGQTSYNSPLHF

v_gene: TRBV5-1
CDR3aa: CASSFESSYNSPLHF

v_gene: TRBV7-9
CDR3aa: CASSINQANNEQFF

v_gene: TRBV30
CDR3aa: CAWAGQGNQPQHF

v_gene: TRBV5-1
CDR3aa: CASSLTPGQDSYEQYF

v_gene: TRBV19
CDR3aa: CASSIGQTLYGYTF

v_gene: TRBV7-2
CDR3aa: CASSRQPGLVNTGELFF

v_gene: TRBV3-1/TRBV3-2
CDR3aa: CASSQVSPQGTNGYTF

v_gene: TRBV14
CDR3aa: CASSQVARRGGRSQETQYF

v_gene: TRBV7-3
CDR3aa: CASSLSAGESNQPQHF

v_gene: TRBV27
CDR3aa: CASRRTGHYGYTF

v_gene: TRBV5-5
CDR3aa: CASSPLRANTEAFF

v_gene: TRBV5-5
CDR3aa: CASSSDTETQYF

v_gene: TRBV13
CDR3aa: CASSSTAIRRTEAFF

v_gene: TRBV19
CDR3aa: CASSRNRELLGDTQYF

v_gene: TRBV2
CDR3aa: CASGQTQGAGNQPQHF

v_gene: TRBV11-2
CDR3aa: CASSLEMGGGHEQYF

v_gene: TRBV10-2
CDR3aa: CASRVGLAGGPWQETQYF

v_gene: TRBV7-2
CDR3aa: CASSLGSGAQETQYF

v_gene: TRBV4-1
CDR3aa: CASSQGDTKNTEAFF

v_gene: TRBV7-8
CDR3aa: CASRVGTGSEKLFF

v_gene: TRBV2
CDR3aa: CASGTGNTEAFF

v_gene: TRBV5-1
CDR3aa: CASSLRGSTDTQYF

v_gene: TRBV4-3
CDR3aa: CASSQVDGQGLAGGRSTDTQYF

v_gene: TRBV19
CDR3aa: CASLTSGGSTGELFF

v_gene: TRBV18
CDR3aa: CASSPFPSTGRANTEAFF

v_gene: TRBV6-2/TRBV6-3
CDR3aa: CASSYPRTSGDETQYF

v_gene: TRBV6-4
CDR3aa: CASSDTRGTNTGELFF

v_gene: TRBV24-1
CDR3aa: CATSKVGADQYF